This TCR beta chain was identified during a study of blood T cell repertoires in COVID-19. Study information: Sources were T cells, B-cell-depleted T cells, or PBMCs; the material itself was cDNA or gDNA.

This clone was seen more than once but under ten times. The repertoire was sequenced with immunoSEQ multiplex PCR; TCRdb's copy has only in-frame clones and lacks some. The sample records hundreds of thousands of clones, about 92% being singletons. Two negative PCRs, clearance, or symptom resolution characterized the recovered Cohort 3 donors. The sequenced material came from PBMCs or T cells enriched from blood (not recorded which). This TCR derives from a man between 60 and 70 years old who had recovered from COVID-19.

CDR3 sequence (DNA): TGTGCCAGCAGCCAAGGACAGGGTCGCGGTTCACCCCTCCACTTT. Its protein product is CASSQGQGRGSPLHF. V usage is TRBV16 and J usage is TRBJ1-6, with 8 bases that match TRBD1. V lost 2 bases to trimming and J lost 9 bases; unmatched junction nucleotides: 6. Germline V gene lookup returns CDR1 KGHSY and CDR2 FQNENV. This CDR3 is 15 amino acids long.